This T cell receptor (beta chain) was found in a study of T cell responses to AZD1222 COVID-19 vaccine. Comments on this clone: Its cognate antigen is unknown. At one end, the junction sequence differs from germline, possibly due to a read error.

Study-wide points: Reportedly, nearly half the spike-specific TCRs target unmutated variant regions. Spike-specific TCR breadth and depth went up after people got two AZD1222 doses.

CDR1 is GTSNPN and CDR2 is SVGIG in the germline V gene (reference sequence). The CDR3 has 11 residues. Produced via immunoSEQ multiplex PCR; TCRdb's table is partial and in-frame only. Among fewer than 70,000 clones, about 74% were seen once, and the ten largest hold under 4.5%. The receptor's source is an adult who received the AZD1222 COVID-19 vaccine. This rearrangement joins TRBV30 to TRBJ1-3; D not certain. The source was peripheral blood, collected 28 days after the second AZD1222 dose. CDR3 nucleotides: TGTGCCTGGAGTGCGGGAGCGCAATACCGCTTT. Its translation is CAWSAGAQYRF.